Shown below are 10 T cell receptor beta chains from a single sample sequenced in a study of molecular identifiers for immune sequencing clone quantification. One entry per CDR3 protein results from TCRdb running MiXCR on the PCR reads. This table has over 90,000 distinct CDR3 sequences, 30% to 45% appearing once. Sequencing used naive CD8+ T cells from blood, with Jurkat cell RNA spiked in. The sample's subset: FACS-sorted CD8+CD4-CCR7+CD45RA+ naive T cells. All receptors derive from a human donor in good health. Some libraries in this study had Jurkat cell RNA spiked in.

Many counts were recorded for this clonotype. This chain uses TRBV7-9 with TRBJ2-7; no definite D call. This CDR3 spans 12 amino acids. CDR1 and CDR2 (germline): SEHNR, FQNEAQ (reference sequence). V lost 1 base and J 4 bases, leaving 5 bases between the germline ends. The DNA for the CDR3 is TGTGCCAGCAGCTTAGTCGAGTACGAGCAGTACTTC. Its protein product is CASSLVEYEQYF.

This clonotype has a handful of counts. This chain uses TRBV20-1 with TRBJ2-3; 8 positions agree with TRBD2. This CDR3 has 18 residues. Germline V lookup: CDR1 DFQATT, CDR2 SNEGSKA (reference sequence). With 6 bases clipped from V and 2 bases from J, the junction kept 19 bases outside the gene matches. CDR3 sequence (DNA): TGCAGTGCCGCCCCCAGCGGGAGTTTACCGGGTTACACAGATACGCAGTATTTT. Amino acids: CSAAPSGSLPGYTDTQYF.

This clonotype was counted ten times or more. This chain links TRBV5-1 with TRBJ2-3, with 10 bases matching TRBD1. The CDR3 is 15 amino acids. V shed 6 bases and J 4 bases; nucleotides not matched to a gene: 8. CDR1 is SGHRS, CDR2 YFSETQ, per germline. The CDR3: CASTRDRGRSDTQYF. CDR3 DNA sequence: TGCGCCAGCACCCGAGACAGGGGGCGGTCAGATACGCAGTATTTT. Drawing the rest from reference TRBV5-1 and TRBJ2-3, the complete variable domain is KAGVTQTPRYLIKTRGQQVTLSCSPISGHRSVSWYQQTPGQGLQFLFEYFSETQRNKGNFPGRFSGRQFSNSRSEMNVSTLELGDSALYLCASTRDRGRSDTQYFGPGTRLTVL.

This clonotype was picked up a small number of times. The chain is built from TRBV12-3 or TRBV12-4 and TRBJ1-2; D not certain. The CDR3 is 16 amino acids. Between the trimmed V and J ends, which lost 3 bases and 3 bases, there was a span of 17 bases. CDR3 DNA sequence: TGTGCCAGCAGTTTTCTAGAGGTCCCTCCGGACTATGGCTACACCTTC. Residues: CASSFLEVPPDYGYTF.

A note on this clonotype: One end of the junction fails to match germline, which may point to a read error. The rearrangement joins TRBV28 to TRBJ1-1; D remains unclear. The CDR3 loop spans 14 amino acids. CDR1 and CDR2 from the germline V gene are MDHEN and SYDVKM. The DNA of the CDR3 is TGTACCAGCAGTGCCCGCGGTTTGAACACTGAAGCTTTCTTT. Translating gives CTSSARGLNTEAFF. The whole variable domain, remainder taken from reference TRBV28 and TRBJ1-1, is DVKVTQSSRYLVKRTGEKVFLECVQDMDHENMFWYRQDPGLGLRLIYFSYDVKMKEKGDIPEGYSVSREKKERFSLILESASTNQTSMYLCTSSARGLNTEAFFGQGTRLTVV.

This clonotype was counted a few times. The V and J genes are TRBV4-3 and TRBJ2-1; D is undetermined. The CDR3 consists of 14 residues. Germline assignment: CDR1 LGHNA and CDR2 YSLEER. V lost 1 base and J lost 6, with 10 bases in between. The CDR3 region is CASSQAFSANEQFF. CDR3 DNA: TGCGCCAGCAGCCAAGCTTTTTCTGCCAATGAGCAGTTCTTC.

This clonotype has more than one count but fewer than ten. This rearrangement joins TRBV6-2 or TRBV6-3 to TRBJ2-2, with D possibly being TRBD1 (6 bases). The germline V gene encodes CDR1 MNHEY and CDR2 SVGEGT. The CDR3 has 13 amino acids. V lost 7 bases to trimming and J lost 5 bases, with 11 bases between them. The CDR3 loop reads CASTTGRTGELFF. The CDR3 nucleotides read TGTGCCAGCACAACAGGGCGTACCGGGGAGCTGTTTTTT.

This clonotype has just a few counts. V gene TRBV12-3 or TRBV12-4 combines with J gene TRBJ1-5, with D unresolved. V was cut by 2 bases and J by 1 base, with 6 bases left in between. The CDR3 sequence is 14 residues long. Written as DNA, the CDR3 is TGTGCCAGCAGTTTATTCGGCAGCAATCAGCCCCAGCATTTT. Protein product: CASSLFGSNQPQHF.

As regards this clonotype: A much larger clone differs from this one at a single base, so this may be a read error. This sequence joins TRBV28 and TRBJ2-4; D may correspond to TRBD1 or TRBD2 (5 bases each). V was trimmed by 7 bases and J by 8 bases, leaving 12 bases between them. The CDR3 has 12 amino acids. The V gene's germline CDR1 is MDHEN and CDR2 SYDVKM. Here the CDR3 DNA reads TGTGCCAGCACTAAACAGGAGGACATTCAGTACTTC. Amino acids: CASTKQEDIQYF. Supplemented by reference TRBV28 and TRBJ2-4, the full variable domain reads DVKVTQSSRYLVKRTGEKVFLECVQDMDHENMFWYRQDPGLGLRLIYFSYDVKMKEKGDIPEGYSVSREKKERFSLILESASTNQTSMYLCASTKQEDIQYFGAGTRLSVL.

This clonotype came up a few times. The chain links TRBV9 to TRBJ2-7; no clear D. Deletions cut 4 bases from V and 3 bases from J, with 11 bases between. The CDR3 is made up of 13 amino acids. Germline V gene sequence: CDR1 SGDLS, CDR2 YYNGEE. CDR3 protein: CASSSTLNYEQYF. In nucleotides, the CDR3 is TGTGCCAGCAGCTCAACTCTGAACTACGAGCAGTACTTC.